This is a list of T cell receptor beta chains from one sample in a study of T cells in Graves' hyperthyroidism and ophthalmopathy. TCRdb re-called the multiplex PCR reads with MiXCR, one entry per CDR3 protein. In the table there are 650,000 to 750,000 distinct CDR3 sequences, about 14% of which are singletons. Source material: blood. All receptors derive from a woman between 18 and 29 years old with Graves' hyperthyroidism. Each CDR3 is given with its conserved first and last residue. The order of the fields is CDR3 protein, CDR3 DNA, D gene, V gene, J gene, clone size. D genes are given only for firm matches. Not every row has a clone size; where given, it reads once, few, many or a size class.

CDR3 protein: CASSYSAGEETQHF; CDR3 DNA: TGTGCCAGCAGTTATTCCGCGGGAGAAGAGACCCAGCACTTC; D gene: TRBD2; V gene: TRBV2; J gene: TRBJ2-5; clone size: -
CDR3 protein: CASSVDLGKGGYTF; CDR3 DNA: TGTGCCAGCAGCGTAGATCTGGGAAAGGGAGGCTACACCTTC; D gene: -; V gene: TRBV9; J gene: TRBJ1-2; clone size: few
CDR3 protein: CAITRSGRDYEQYF; CDR3 DNA: TGTGCCATCACCCGTAGCGGTCGAGACTACGAGCAGTACTTC; D gene: -; V gene: TRBV10-3; J gene: TRBJ2-7; clone size: -
CDR3 protein: CASTSTHQSSYNEQFF; CDR3 DNA: TGTGCCAGCACTTCAACTCATCAGAGCTCCTACAATGAGCAGTTCTTC; D gene: -; V gene: TRBV4-2; J gene: TRBJ2-1; clone size: -
CDR3 protein: CAISDGTSGTYEQYF; CDR3 DNA: TGTGCCATCAGCGACGGGACTAGCGGTACCTACGAGCAGTACTTC; D gene: TRBD2; V gene: TRBV10-3; J gene: TRBJ2-7; clone size: few
CDR3 protein: CAIKVAGDGNEQFF; CDR3 DNA: TGTGCCATCAAGGTTGCAGGGGACGGGAATGAGCAGTTCTTC; D gene: -; V gene: TRBV10-3; J gene: TRBJ2-1; clone size: -
CDR3 protein: CASTLGHLPTGELFF; CDR3 DNA: TGTGCCAGCACCCTGGGACACCTTCCCACCGGGGAGCTGTTTTTT; D gene: -; V gene: TRBV5-5; J gene: TRBJ2-2; clone size: many
CDR3 protein: CASSLTAGGLSEQYF; CDR3 DNA: TGCGCCAGCAGCCTTACAGCGGGAGGGCTCTCCGAGCAGTACTTC; D gene: TRBD2; V gene: TRBV4-1; J gene: TRBJ2-7; clone size: many
CDR3 protein: CASSPLRGPGNTIYF; CDR3 DNA: TGTGCCAGCAGCCCCCTACGAGGCCCTGGAAACACCATATATTTT; D gene: -; V gene: TRBV11-2; J gene: TRBJ1-3; clone size: many
CDR3 protein: CASVRDILYEQYF; CDR3 DNA: TGTGCCAGCGTCCGGGACATACTCTACGAGCAGTACTTC; D gene: -; V gene: TRBV28; J gene: TRBJ2-7; clone size: few
CDR3 protein: CASSYSTGGITGELFF; CDR3 DNA: TGTGCCAGCAGTTACTCAACGGGAGGAATCACCGGGGAGCTGTTTTTT; D gene: TRBD2; V gene: TRBV6-6; J gene: TRBJ2-2; clone size: many
CDR3 protein: CASRGVGLAGFTDTQYF; CDR3 DNA: TGTGCCAGCAGGGGGGTGGGACTAGCGGGTTTCACAGATACGCAGTATTTT; D gene: TRBD2; V gene: TRBV2; J gene: TRBJ2-3; clone size: many
CDR3 protein: CASITHGGQGPGSRPQHF; CDR3 DNA: TGTGCCAGCATTACACATGGGGGGCAGGGGCCTGGTTCACGGCCCCAGCATTTT; D gene: -; V gene: TRBV28; J gene: TRBJ1-5; clone size: many